Sequencing of this T cell receptor (beta chain) was carried out in a study of patients and donors after allogeneic stem cell transplantation. Trimming pared 4 bases from V and 4 bases from J, leaving 7 bases between. The CDR3 is made up of 11 amino acids. CDR1 is GTSNPN, CDR2 SVGIG, per germline (reference sequence). In TCRdb, the RT-PCR reads were re-called with MiXCR into one record per CDR3 protein. The repertoire holds 70,000 or so distinct CDR3 sequences, 26% seen once, with around 27% in the top ten. This clonotype was picked up a small number of times. The rearrangement joins TRBV30 to TRBJ1-2; D gene uncertain. The sequencing sample was made of blood, either unsorted or a sorted T cell fraction (not recorded which). The TCR was taken from a human donor who was either an allogeneic HSCT recipient or a stem cell or donor lymphocyte infusion donor (not recorded which). It is not recorded whose cells these are; they may come from a transplant donor. The CDR3 nucleotides are TGTGCCTGGAACGAGATCTATGGCTACACCTTC. It yields the protein CAWNEIYGYTF.